This T cell receptor (beta chain) appears in the sequencing data of a study of radiotherapy plus CTLA-4 blockade in lung cancer. Germline trimming cut 4 bases from V and 3 bases from J; bases unmatched to any gene: 8. Per the germline V gene, CDR1 is SGHDN and CDR2 is FVKESK. There are 16 residues in the CDR3. Clones were read by immunoSEQ multiplex PCR, and TCRdb kept only the in-frame ones, dropping some. This table holds roughly 78,000 clones, 78% found once. Lung cancer patients with chemo-refractory metastatic non-small-cell disease were given focal radiation plus CTLA-4 blockade with ipilimumab.

The genes are TRBV14 and TRBJ2-4; 8 bases are shared with TRBD2. The sequenced sample was peripheral blood, obtained from a patient treated with radiotherapy plus ipilimumab. The sequence was obtained from a human donor with non-small cell lung cancer who had a complete response to radiotherapy plus ipilimumab. The CDR3 reads CASSPRTSHDKNIQYF. Here the CDR3 DNA reads TGTGCCAGCAGCCCCCGGACTAGCCATGACAAAAACATTCAGTACTTC.